The 13 T cell receptor beta chains below all came from one sample that was sequenced in a study of cytomegalovirus exposure and HLA in healthy donors. Amplification used 60 Vbeta primers and 13 Jbeta primers. Only in-frame clones appear in the TCRdb table, and some are missing; sequencing was by immunoSEQ multiplex PCR. The table shows about 200,000 clones, with 75% to 85% occurring only once. Sequenced: PBMCs. The receptors stem from a woman younger than 45 in good health and CMV-seropositive.

V gene TRBV19 combines with J gene TRBJ2-3, with D unclear. With 5 bases removed from V and 2 bases from J, the gap between germline ends came to 11 bases. From germline, CDR1 is LNHDA and CDR2 SQIVND (reference sequence). CDR3 size: 14 residues. CDR3 loop: CASSLESATDTQYF. In DNA form, the CDR3 reads TGTGCCAGTAGTTTGGAGTCGGCCACAGATACGCAGTATTTT.

The genes are TRBV7-9 and TRBJ1-4; no reliable D call. Germline-derived CDR1 and CDR2 are SEHNR and FQNEAQ (reference sequence). The CDR3 covers 14 residues. V was shortened by 1 base and J by 7 bases, with 10 bases between the two germline ends. This CDR3 reads CASSLDLTGEKLFF. The DNA for the CDR3 is TGTGCCAGCAGCTTAGACCTAACGGGTGAAAAACTGTTTTTT.

The V gene is TRBV6-5, the J gene TRBJ2-1, with TRBD1 matching over 7 bases. This CDR3 contains 14 residues. V was pared by 4 bases and J by 3 bases, with 3 bases of the junction left unmatched. CDR1 and CDR2 (germline): MNHEY, SVGAGI. The CDR3 bases are TGTGCCAGCAGTTGGCAGGGGGTCTACAATGAGCAGTTCTTC. Protein: CASSWQGVYNEQFF.

The V and J genes are TRBV14 and TRBJ2-1; TRBD2 matches 10 bases. Germline-derived CDR1 and CDR2 are SGHDN and FVKESK. The CDR3 has 16 residues. V was pared by 4 bases and J by 4 bases, with 7 bases of the junction left unmatched. Here the CDR3 DNA reads TGTGCCAGCAGCCCCCGGACTAGCGGTCCTTACAATGAGCAGTTCTTC. This gives the protein CASSPRTSGPYNEQFF.

The CDR3 loop reads CASRTYRGRLYEQYF. Here the CDR3 DNA reads TGTGCCAGCAGAACCTACAGGGGGAGGTTGTACGAGCAGTACTTC. The chain couples TRBV27 to TRBJ2-7, with 8 bases that match TRBD1. After removal of 6 bases from V and 4 bases from J, the junction contained 11 bases not matched to a gene. The germline V gene has CDR1 MNHEY and CDR2 SMNVEV (reference sequence). The CDR3 loop spans 15 amino acids.

The V and J genes are TRBV28 and TRBJ2-2; TRBD1 agrees at 7 bases. The germline CDR1 and CDR2 sequences are MDHEN and SYDVKM. The CDR3 runs 15 residues. Trimming cost V 3 bases and J 4 bases; bases outside gene matches: 5. The CDR3: CASSFQRGPTGELFF. The CDR3 region has the DNA TGTGCCAGCAGTTTCCAAAGGGGGCCCACCGGGGAGCTGTTTTTT.

V is TRBV7-8 and J is TRBJ2-7; the D gene is possibly TRBD1 (6 bases). The CDR3 extends over 14 amino acids. The V gene's germline CDR1 is SGHVS and CDR2 FQNEAQ. V was cut by 2 bases and J by 6 bases, with 14 bases left in between. CDR3 sequence (DNA): TGTGCCAGCAGCTTAAACAGGGAGCATCCCGAGCAGTACTTC. Protein product: CASSLNREHPEQYF.

The table lists this clone with a count of one. The genes are TRBV4-3 and TRBJ2-1; 8 nucleotides match TRBD2. Germline assignment: CDR1 LGHNA and CDR2 YSLEER. V lost 0 bases, J lost 4 bases, and 2 bases stayed unmatched. The CDR3 is made up of 15 amino acids. As DNA, the CDR3 is TGCGCCAGCAGCCAAGAAGCGGGGGTATACAATGAGCAGTTCTTC. It is translated as CASSQEAGVYNEQFF.

There are a few counts of this clone. Other DNA sequences in this specimen translate into the identical CDR3. The chain has TRBV18 and TRBJ2-7; tentative D call: TRBD1 (6 bases). CDR3 size: 15 residues. V lost 1 base and J 0 bases, leaving 10 bases between the germline ends. In germline, CDR1 is KGHSH, CDR2 LQKENI. This chain's CDR3 is CASSPLQGSSYEQYF. DNA of the CDR3: TGTGCCAGCTCACCACTTCAGGGGAGCTCCTACGAGCAGTACTTC.

This chain connects TRBV6-6 to TRBJ2-5, with TRBD1 identical over 9 bases. CDR1 is MNHNY, CDR2 SVGAGI, per germline (reference sequence). The trim removed 2 bases at V and 5 bases at J, leaving 6 bases unmatched. This CDR3 has 15 amino acids. The CDR3 DNA sequence: TGTGCCAGCAGTTACGGGGACAGGGTTTGGGAGACCCAGTACTTC. Protein sequence: CASSYGDRVWETQYF.

V gene TRBV5-1 combines with J gene TRBJ1-4, with TRBD1 identical over 11 bases. CDR1 and CDR2 (germline): SGHRS, YFSETQ. The CDR3 runs 16 residues. V lost 4 bases and J lost 4; bases outside the gene matches: 6. The CDR3 loop reads CASSPGTGGINEKLFF. In nucleotides, the CDR3 is TGCGCCAGCAGCCCAGGGACAGGGGGGATTAATGAAAAACTGTTTTTT.

This clone has more than one count but fewer than ten. V and J are TRBV7-3 and TRBJ2-7, with 7 bases matching TRBD1. The germline V gene encodes CDR1 SGHTA and CDR2 FQGTGA. V gave up 2 bases and J gave up 6 bases; unmatched junction bases: 4. This CDR3 has 13 residues. The chain's CDR3 is CASSLRQGGEQYF. For the CDR3, the DNA is TGTGCCAGCAGCTTACGACAGGGCGGCGAGCAGTACTTC. Filled out from reference TRBV7-3 and TRBJ2-7, the complete variable domain reads GAGVSQTPSNKVTEKGKYVELRCDPISGHTALYWYRQSLGQGPEFLIYFQGTGAADDSGLPNDRFFAVRPEGSVSTLKIQRTERGDSAVYLCASSLRQGGEQYFGPGTRLTVT.

V is TRBV9 and J is TRBJ2-5; D not resolved. V shed 4 bases and J shed 1 base, with 8 bases lying between them. This CDR3 is built from 13 residues. Germline CDR1 and CDR2: SGDLS and YYNGEE. The CDR3 here is CASSSSLQETQYF. For the CDR3, the DNA is TGTGCCAGCAGCTCGTCCCTCCAAGAGACCCAGTACTTC. The full variable domain, completed using reference TRBV9 and TRBJ2-5, is DSGVTQTPKHLITATGQRVTLRCSPRSGDLSVYWYQQSLDQGLQFLIQYYNGEERAKGNILERFSAQQFPDLHSELNLSSLELGDSALYFCASSSSLQETQYFGPGTRLLVL.